This TCR beta chain was sequenced during a study of T cell clonality in common variable immunodeficiency. Findings of the study overall: Common variable immunodeficiency TCR beta sequences reportedly had fewer deletions and N-nucleotide insertions.

V was cut by 2 bases and J by 0 bases, with 9 bases left in between. The CDR3 is made up of 15 amino acids. The germline V gene has CDR1 MNHNS and CDR2 SASEGT. Profiled with immunoSEQ multiplex PCR; TCRdb holds only in-frame clones, not every one. The sample yields 40,000 to 45,000 clones, without any singletons. This clone came up many times. Antigen: not known. The read ends 3 residues shy of where the CDR3 ends; the end is completed using the germline J gene. Sample: peripheral blood mononuclear cells. This sequence originates from a person between 18 and 70 years old in good health. The V gene is TRBV6-1, the J gene TRBJ2-3; unclear D gene. The CDR3 here is CASSESGASTDTQYF. The part of the CDR3 DNA that was read is TGTGCCAGCAGTGAATCAGGAGCTAGCACAGATACG.